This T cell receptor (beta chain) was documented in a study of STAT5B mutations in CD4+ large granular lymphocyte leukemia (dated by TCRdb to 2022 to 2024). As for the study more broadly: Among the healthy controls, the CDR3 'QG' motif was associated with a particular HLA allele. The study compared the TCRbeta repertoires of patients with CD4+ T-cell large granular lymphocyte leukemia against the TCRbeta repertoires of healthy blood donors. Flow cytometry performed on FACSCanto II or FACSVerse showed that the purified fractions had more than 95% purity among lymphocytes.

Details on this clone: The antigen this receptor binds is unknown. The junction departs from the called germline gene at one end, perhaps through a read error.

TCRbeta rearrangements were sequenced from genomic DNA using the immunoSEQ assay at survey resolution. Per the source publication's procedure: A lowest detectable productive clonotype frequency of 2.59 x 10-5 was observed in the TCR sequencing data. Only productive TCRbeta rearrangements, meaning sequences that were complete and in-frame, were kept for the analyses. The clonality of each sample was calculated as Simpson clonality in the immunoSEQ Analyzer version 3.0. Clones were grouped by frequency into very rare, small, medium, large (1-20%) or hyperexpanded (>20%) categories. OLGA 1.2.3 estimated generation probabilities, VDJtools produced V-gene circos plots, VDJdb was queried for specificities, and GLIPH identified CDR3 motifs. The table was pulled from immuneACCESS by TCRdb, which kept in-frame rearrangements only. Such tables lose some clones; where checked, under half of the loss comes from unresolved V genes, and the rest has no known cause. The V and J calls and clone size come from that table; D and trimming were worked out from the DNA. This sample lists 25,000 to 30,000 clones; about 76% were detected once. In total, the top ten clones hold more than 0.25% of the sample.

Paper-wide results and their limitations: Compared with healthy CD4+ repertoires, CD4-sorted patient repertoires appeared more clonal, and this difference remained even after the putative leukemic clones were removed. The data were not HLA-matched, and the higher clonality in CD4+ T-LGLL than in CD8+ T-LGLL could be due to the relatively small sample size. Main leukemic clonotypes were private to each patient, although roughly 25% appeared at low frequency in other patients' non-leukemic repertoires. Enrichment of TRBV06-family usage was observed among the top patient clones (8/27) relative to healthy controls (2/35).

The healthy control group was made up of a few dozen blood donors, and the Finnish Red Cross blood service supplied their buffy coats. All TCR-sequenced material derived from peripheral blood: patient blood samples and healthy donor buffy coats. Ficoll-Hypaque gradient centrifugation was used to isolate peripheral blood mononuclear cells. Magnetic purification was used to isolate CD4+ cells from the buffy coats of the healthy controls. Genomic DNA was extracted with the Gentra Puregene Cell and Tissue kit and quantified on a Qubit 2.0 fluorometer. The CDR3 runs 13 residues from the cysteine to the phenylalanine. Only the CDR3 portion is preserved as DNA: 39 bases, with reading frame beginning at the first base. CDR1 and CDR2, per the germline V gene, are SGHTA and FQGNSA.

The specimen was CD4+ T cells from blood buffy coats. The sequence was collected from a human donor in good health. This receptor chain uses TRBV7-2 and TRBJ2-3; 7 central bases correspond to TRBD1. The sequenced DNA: TGTGCCAGCAGCTTAGCGCGGACAGGTACGCAGTATTTT. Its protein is CASSLARTGTQYF.